This T cell receptor (beta chain) was obtained from a study of blood T cell repertoires in COVID-19 (dated by TCRdb to the early 2020s). Study-level background: Samples covering the acute and convalescent phases of COVID-19 were provided by collaborators in the United States, Italy and Spain. The material from the prospective study consisted of cDNA or gDNA derived from T cells, B-cell-depleted T cells, or PBMCs. The dataset comprised deeply sampled blood TCRbeta repertoires from subjects exposed to, actively infected with, or recovered from COVID-19. The repertoires were made available in a free public database intended to serve as a resource for research on the immune response to SARS-CoV-2. The samples were drawn from the first 160 participants of the ongoing ImmuneRACE study and from more than 1,000 subjects provided by 6 global collaborators. Nearly every sample came with metadata listing a de-identified subject ID, COVID-19 status, age in years and sex. Where available, HLA class I and class II types were obtained from metadata supplied by the sample provider rather than from assay-based typing.

Comments on this clone: Its antigen is still unknown. Per-nucleotide qualities are absent, and no much larger clonotype sits a single base away.

Overall study outcomes, separate from this receptor: How much clinical and demographic metadata was included differed by source and by participant, and the metadata was provided uncurated.

TCRbeta CDR3 regions were amplified from genomic DNA using the immunoSEQ Assay, a bias-controlled multiplex PCR. The study's own analysis went as follows. The number of nucleated cells in each sample was estimated from the amplification of reference gene primers within the assay. To quantify the absolute abundance of each unique TCRbeta CDR3 rearrangement, sequence reads were collapsed and filtered. For each sample, productive Simpson clonality was calculated as the square root of Simpson's diversity index across productive rearrangements. TCRdb took over this immuneACCESS table, retaining in-frame rearrangements with V and J assigned. Such tables are incomplete; in checked studies, under half of the missing clones stem from an unresolved V gene, and the remainder is unexplained. V and J calls and clone size are copied from that table; D and trimming were computed from the DNA. A total of over 200,000 clones appear in this sample, approximately 90% of them only once. 0.75% to 1% of the sample belongs to the ten largest clones.

A second Seattle source provided samples from volunteer blood donors who had recovered from COVID-19. The collaborating institutions used their own protocols to collect whole blood in K2EDTA tubes. For TCRbeta analysis, collaborators shipped samples in one of three forms: frozen whole blood, isolated PBMCs, or DNA extracted from either of those sample types. The CDR3, from cysteine to phenylalanine, totals 13 residues. The only DNA kept is the CDR3, 39 bases in frame from the first base. V lost 7 bases and J lost 5 bases; the stretch between them is 12 bases long. In the germline V gene, CDR1 corresponds to SQVTM and CDR2 to ANQGSEA.

The V gene is TRBV29-1 and the J gene is TRBJ1-6; TRBD1 might be the D gene, on 5 matching bases. This clonotype was obtained from a woman in her forties who had recovered from COVID-19. Sequences were obtained from peripheral blood. The nucleotide sequence reads TGCAGCGCCCGGGGGACCAATAATTCACCCCTCCACTTT. This sequence encodes CSARGTNNSPLHF.